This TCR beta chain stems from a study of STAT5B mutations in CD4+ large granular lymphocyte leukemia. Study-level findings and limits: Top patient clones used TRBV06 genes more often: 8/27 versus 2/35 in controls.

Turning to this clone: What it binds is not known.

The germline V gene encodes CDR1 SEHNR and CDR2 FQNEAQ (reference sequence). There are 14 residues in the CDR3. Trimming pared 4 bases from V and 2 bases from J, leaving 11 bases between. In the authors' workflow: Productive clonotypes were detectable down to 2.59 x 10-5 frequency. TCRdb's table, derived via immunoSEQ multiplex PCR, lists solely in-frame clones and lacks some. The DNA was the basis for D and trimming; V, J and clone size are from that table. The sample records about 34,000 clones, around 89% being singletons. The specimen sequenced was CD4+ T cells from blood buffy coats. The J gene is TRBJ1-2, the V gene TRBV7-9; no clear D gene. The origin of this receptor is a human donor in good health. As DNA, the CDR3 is TGTGCCAGCAGCTCCTACCAGACAAACTATGGCTACACCTTC. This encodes CASSSYQTNYGYTF.